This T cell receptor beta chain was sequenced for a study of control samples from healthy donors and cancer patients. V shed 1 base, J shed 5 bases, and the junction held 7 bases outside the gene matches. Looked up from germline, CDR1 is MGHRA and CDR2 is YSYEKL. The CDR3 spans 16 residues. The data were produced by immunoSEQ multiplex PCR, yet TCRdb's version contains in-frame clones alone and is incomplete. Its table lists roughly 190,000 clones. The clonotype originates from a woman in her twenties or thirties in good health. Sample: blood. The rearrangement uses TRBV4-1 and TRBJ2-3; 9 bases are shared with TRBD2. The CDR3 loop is CASSQGGAGGVDTQYF. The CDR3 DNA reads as TGCGCCAGCAGCCAAGGAGGAGCGGGGGGAGTAGATACGCAGTATTTT.